The 17 T cell receptor beta chains presented below share a single source sample, sequenced in a study of control samples from healthy donors and cancer patients. The assay was immunoSEQ multiplex PCR, and TCRdb's table has in-frame clones only and misses some. The sample yields more than 95,000 clones, 80% to 90% seen once. The specimen sequenced was blood. The receptors here all came from a man aged 60 to 75 in good health.

This chain joins TRBV11-2 and TRBJ2-7, with 9 bases identical to TRBD2. The germline V gene has CDR1 SGHAT and CDR2 FQNNGV. CDR3 size: 15 residues. Trimming cost V 6 bases and J 0 bases; bases outside gene matches: 6. The CDR3 DNA is TGTGCCAGCAGATCTCTAGCGGGACCCTCCTACGAGCAGTACTTC. Translation gives CASRSLAGPSYEQYF.

The chain has TRBV19 and TRBJ1-1; D gene ambiguous. Deletions cut 0 bases from V and 1 base from J, with 3 bases between. CDR3 length: 13 amino acids. Per the germline V gene, CDR1 is LNHDA and CDR2 is SQIVND (reference sequence). The CDR3 is CASSIDRNTEAFF. CDR3 nucleotide sequence: TGTGCCAGTAGTATAGACAGGAACACTGAAGCTTTCTTT.

This clone was found once. The chain has TRBV19 and TRBJ1-2, with 9 positions matching TRBD1. This CDR3 comprises 18 residues. The germline CDR1 and CDR2 sequences are LNHDA and SQIVND (reference sequence). V dropped 0 bases and J dropped 6; count of bases not matched to a gene: 14. CDR3 region: CASSIDASLGQGLDGYTF. The CDR3 region has the DNA TGTGCCAGTAGTATAGACGCCTCACTTGGACAGGGGCTCGATGGCTACACCTTC.

This clone has only one observation. The genes are TRBV18 and TRBJ1-2, with D hard to call. The CDR3 runs 15 residues. CDR1 is KGHSH and CDR2 is LQKENI in the germline V gene. V lost 2 bases, J lost 2 bases, and 12 bases lay in between. The CDR3 DNA follows: TGTGCCAGCTCACCATCATCCGACACCAACTATGGCTACACCTTC. The encoded protein is CASSPSSDTNYGYTF.

This chain's CDR3 is CASSGGFYNEQFF. In DNA form, the CDR3 reads TGTGCCAGCAGTGGAGGGTTCTACAATGAGCAGTTCTTC. The rearrangement uses TRBV6-4 and TRBJ2-1, with a possible D match to TRBD2 (5 bases). The CDR3 covers 13 residues. The V gene's germline CDR1 is MRHNA and CDR2 SNTAGT. Deletions cut 4 bases from V and 3 bases from J, with 7 bases between.

The gene calls are TRBV24-1 and TRBJ2-3, with TRBD2 matching 9 bases. Germline CDR1 KGHDR, CDR2 SFDVKD. The CDR3 spans 15 residues. The J segment lost 2 bases and the V segment lost 9 bases, leaving 8 bases of the junction unmatched. The CDR3 region is CATGGLADFTDTQYF. Here the CDR3 DNA reads TGTGCCACCGGGGGACTAGCAGACTTCACAGATACGCAGTATTTT.

The rearrangement joins TRBV6-5 to TRBJ1-2; D gene unclear. Per the germline V gene, CDR1 is MNHEY and CDR2 is SVGAGI. V lost 3 bases, J lost 3 bases, and 8 bases lay in between. The CDR3 runs to 13 residues. The CDR3 sequence is CASSYSRDYGYTF. CDR3 DNA sequence: TGTGCCAGCAGTTATTCAAGGGACTATGGCTACACCTTC.

As for this clone: A read error may account for a junction end that differs from germline. V usage is TRBV11-3 and J usage is TRBJ1-1; possibly TRBD1 for D (6 bases). Looked up from germline, CDR1 is SGHNT and CDR2 is YENEEA. The CDR3 covers 12 residues. The CDR3 is CVSGGMNTEAFF. The DNA for the CDR3 is TGTGTCAGCGGGGGCATGAACACTGAAGCTTTCTTT.

This rearrangement joins TRBV5-6 to TRBJ1-2; 7 positions agree with TRBD1. J lost 4 bases, V lost 4 bases, and 4 bases had no gene match. This CDR3 is built from 13 residues. Germline V gene lookup returns CDR1 SGHDT and CDR2 YYEEEE. CDR3 DNA: TGTGCCAGCAGCCTGACAGGGCCCTATGGCTACACCTTC. Its translation: CASSLTGPYGYTF.

In this sample, this clone turned up once. The V and J genes are TRBV7-2 and TRBJ1-6; D gene unclear. The CDR3 sequence is 16 residues long. The V and J ends lost 3 bases and 8 bases respectively, with 17 bases between them. CDR1 SGHTA and CDR2 FQGNSA come from the germline V gene. The CDR3 sequence is CASSFWSSLGDSPLHF. The CDR3 DNA reads as TGTGCCAGCAGCTTCTGGAGCTCGCTCGGCGATTCACCCCTCCACTTT.

The V gene is TRBV5-4, the J gene TRBJ2-7; possible D gene TRBD1, 6 bases. This CDR3 contains 13 residues. CDR1 SGHNT and CDR2 YYREEE come from the germline V gene (reference sequence). V was trimmed by 2 bases and J by 1 base, leaving 7 bases between them. The DNA of the CDR3 is TGTGCCAGCAGCTTTCAGGGGTCCTACGAGCAGTACTTC. As protein: CASSFQGSYEQYF.

This clone was found once. This chain joins TRBV2 and TRBJ1-1; weak D call: TRBD1 (6 bases). Germline V CDR1 and CDR2: SNHLY, FYNNEI. The V and J ends lost 6 bases and 1 base respectively, with 12 bases between them. The CDR3 extends over 14 amino acids. The CDR3 DNA reads as TGTGCCAGCAGGAAAGCAGGGGCGAACACTGAAGCTTTCTTT. Its protein product is CASRKAGANTEAFF.

This chain uses TRBV18 with TRBJ1-2; D gene uncertain. V lost 1 base to trimming and J lost 7 bases, with 10 bases between them. The V gene's germline CDR1 is KGHSH and CDR2 LQKENI. The CDR3 contains 13 residues. CDR3 sequence reads: CASSPQELSGYTF. CDR3 nucleotide sequence: TGTGCCAGCTCACCACAGGAGCTGTCTGGCTACACCTTC. The complete variable domain, with remaining parts taken from reference TRBV18 and TRBJ1-2, reads NAGVMQNPRHLVRRRGQEARLRCSPMKGHSHVYWYRQLPEEGLKFMVYLQKENIIDESGMPKERFSAEFPKEGPSILRIQQVVRGDSAAYFCASSPQELSGYTFGSGTRLTVV.

This chain links TRBV28 with TRBJ2-7; D not certain. The CDR3 runs 13 residues. Trimming took 6 bases from V and 7 from J, leaving 16 bases between them. CDR1 is MDHEN, CDR2 SYDVKM, per germline. The CDR3 DNA is TGTGCCAGCAGCCTTCGCCAGGTTGGGGAGCAGTACTTC. Amino acids: CASSLRQVGEQYF.

J is TRBJ1-6 and V is TRBV6-5, with D maybe TRBD1 (5 bases). The CDR3 extends over 16 amino acids. Trimming took off 3 bases at V and 0 bases at J, with 9 bases between the two ends. CDR1 MNHEY and CDR2 SVGAGI come from the germline V gene. The CDR3 reads CASSYRGSSYNSPLHF. For the CDR3, the DNA is TGTGCCAGCAGTTATCGGGGGAGCTCCTATAATTCACCCCTCCACTTT.

A single count supports this clone. The rearrangement joins TRBV9 to TRBJ2-1, with 15 bases that match TRBD2. V trimming: 0 bases; J trimming: 5 bases; junction bases outside the gene matches: 3. CDR1 SGDLS and CDR2 YYNGEE come from the germline V gene. The CDR3 extends over 17 amino acids. CDR3 protein: CASSVGTSGGADNEQFF. CDR3 sequence (DNA): TGTGCCAGCAGCGTAGGGACTAGCGGGGGGGCCGACAATGAGCAGTTCTTC.

The chain is built from TRBV5-5 and TRBJ2-2; 7 bases fit TRBD1. The CDR3 has 14 residues. Germline CDR1 SGHKS, CDR2 YYEKEE (reference sequence). The V gene end was trimmed by 5 bases and the J gene end by 4 bases; junction bases not matched to a gene: 5. CDR3 protein: CASRVGQATGELFF. The CDR3 DNA reads as TGTGCCAGCAGAGTAGGACAGGCCACCGGGGAGCTGTTTTTT.